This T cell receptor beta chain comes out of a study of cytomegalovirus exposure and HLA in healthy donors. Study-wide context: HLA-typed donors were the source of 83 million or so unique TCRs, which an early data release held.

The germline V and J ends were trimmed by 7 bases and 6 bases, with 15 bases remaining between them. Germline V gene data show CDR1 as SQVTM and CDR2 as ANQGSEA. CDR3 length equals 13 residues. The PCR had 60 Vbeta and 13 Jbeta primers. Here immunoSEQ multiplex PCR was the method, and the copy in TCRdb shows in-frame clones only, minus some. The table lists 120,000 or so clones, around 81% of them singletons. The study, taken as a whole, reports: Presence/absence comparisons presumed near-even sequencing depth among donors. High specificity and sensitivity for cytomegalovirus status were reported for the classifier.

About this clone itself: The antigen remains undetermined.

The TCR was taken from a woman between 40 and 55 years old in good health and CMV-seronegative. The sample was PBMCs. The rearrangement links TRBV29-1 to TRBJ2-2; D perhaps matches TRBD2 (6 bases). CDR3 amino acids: CSGSRGLAGELFF. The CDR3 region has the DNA TGCAGCGGTTCTCGGGGGTTGGCCGGGGAGCTGTTTTTT.